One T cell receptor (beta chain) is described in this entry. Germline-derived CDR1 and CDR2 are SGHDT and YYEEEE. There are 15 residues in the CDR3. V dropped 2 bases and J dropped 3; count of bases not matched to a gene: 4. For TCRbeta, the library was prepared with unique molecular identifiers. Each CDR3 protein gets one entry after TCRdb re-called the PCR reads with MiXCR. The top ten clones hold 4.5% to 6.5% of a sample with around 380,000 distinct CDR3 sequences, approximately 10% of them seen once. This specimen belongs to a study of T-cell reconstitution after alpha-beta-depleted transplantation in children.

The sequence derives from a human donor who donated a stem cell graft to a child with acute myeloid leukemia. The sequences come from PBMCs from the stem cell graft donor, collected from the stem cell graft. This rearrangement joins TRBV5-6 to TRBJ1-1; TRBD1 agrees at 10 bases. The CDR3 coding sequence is TGTGCCAGCAGCTTAGCCGGGACAGGGGACACTGAAGCTTTCTTT. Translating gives CASSLAGTGDTEAFF.